These 12 T cell receptor beta chains share one sample of origin, sequenced in a study of blood T cell repertoires in COVID-19. This table comes from immunoSEQ multiplex PCR, and its TCRdb copy is limited to in-frame clones, with some not included. The data show more than 95,000 clones, 85% to 90% seen once. Sequences were obtained from peripheral blood. Source of these receptors: a man aged 45-65 years with acute or convalescent COVID-19.

The chain joins TRBV30 to TRBJ1-6; D is ambiguous. CDR3 length equals 15 residues. CDR1 is GTSNPN and CDR2 is SVGIG in the germline V gene (reference sequence). Trimming took 1 base from V and 3 from J, leaving 10 bases between them. Here the CDR3 reads CAWSGRAFYNSPLHF. The CDR3 DNA reads TGTGCCTGGAGTGGGAGAGCCTTCTATAATTCACCCCTCCACTTT.

The V and J genes are TRBV18 and TRBJ1-1; tentatively, D is TRBD1 (6 bases). The CDR3 runs to 16 residues. Germline values: CDR1 KGHSH, CDR2 LQKENI. V was trimmed by 6 bases and J by 0 bases, leaving 17 bases between them. In DNA form, the CDR3 reads TGTGCCAGCTCTGAGATGACGGACAGACTGAACACTGAAGCTTTCTTT. Encoded protein: CASSEMTDRLNTEAFF.

The chain uses TRBV5-1 and TRBJ1-4; D unclear. The CDR3 runs to 12 residues. Between the trimmed V and J ends, which lost 4 bases and 8 bases, there was a span of 9 bases. Germline-derived CDR1 and CDR2 are SGHRS and YFSETQ. CDR3 amino acids: CASSTAGEKLFF. DNA for the CDR3: TGCGCCAGCAGCACCGCGGGGGAAAAACTGTTTTTT.

The chain employs TRBV28 and TRBJ2-2; 7 nucleotides match TRBD1. With 2 bases clipped from V and 0 bases from J, the junction kept 3 bases outside the gene matches. Germline V lookup: CDR1 MDHEN, CDR2 SYDVKM. CDR3 length: 16 amino acids. The CDR3 DNA reads TGTGCCAGCAGTTTAGGGACAGCCGCGAACACCGGGGAGCTGTTTTTT. Translated, it gives CASSLGTAANTGELFF.

The rearrangement links TRBV5-5 to TRBJ2-7; TRBD1 agrees at 9 bases. CDR3 size: 14 residues. With V trimmed by 2 bases and J by 4 bases, 4 bases remained unmatched. Germline V gene sequence: CDR1 SGHKS, CDR2 YYEKEE (reference sequence). The chain's CDR3 is CASSFGTGIYEQYF. Written as DNA, the CDR3 is TGTGCCAGCAGCTTTGGGACAGGGATATACGAGCAGTACTTC.

In its sample, this clone was seen once. The chain recombines TRBV29-1 with TRBJ2-1; 7 positions agree with TRBD2. CDR3 length equals 14 residues. Germline V gene lookup returns CDR1 SQVTM and CDR2 ANQGSEA. V was pared by 6 bases and J by 0 bases, with 5 bases of the junction left unmatched. CDR3 sequence reads: CSVIAGSSYNEQFF. The CDR3 region has the DNA TGCAGCGTAATAGCGGGTAGCTCCTACAATGAGCAGTTCTTC.

The rearrangement joins TRBV6-1 to TRBJ1-5, with D tentatively TRBD1 (6 bases). Per the germline V gene, CDR1 is MNHNS and CDR2 is SASEGT. This CDR3 has 13 residues. V lost 2 bases and J lost 7, with 9 bases in between. The CDR3 sequence is CASSELQGQPQHF. The CDR3 coding sequence is TGTGCCAGCAGTGAACTACAGGGACAGCCCCAGCATTTT.

The chain recombines TRBV4-2 with TRBJ2-3, with TRBD2 as a possible D gene (5 bases). The CDR3 is made up of 14 amino acids. Looked up from germline, CDR1 is LGHNA and CDR2 is YNFKEQ. Trimming left V 7 bases short and J 4 bases short, with 15 bases between. CDR3 in amino acids: CASNSEGLADTQYF. The CDR3 DNA follows: TGTGCCAGCAATTCCGAGGGCCTCGCAGATACGCAGTATTTT.

The chain is built from TRBV19 and TRBJ1-5; 10 bases match TRBD1. CDR1 and CDR2 from the germline V gene are LNHDA and SQIVND (reference sequence). The CDR3 contains 16 residues. The V segment lost 6 bases and the J segment 0 bases; nucleotides outside the gene matches: 5. The CDR3 reads CASRPRQGASNQPQHF. For the CDR3, the DNA is TGTGCCAGTAGGCCCAGACAGGGGGCTAGCAATCAGCCCCAGCATTTT.

The chain is built from TRBV3-1 (or the pseudogene TRBV3-2) and TRBJ1-2; D remains ambiguous. This CDR3 spans 15 amino acids. In germline, CDR1 is LGHDT, CDR2 YNNKEL (reference sequence). Trimming shortened V by 0 bases and J by 4 bases, and 12 bases separated the two germline ends. CDR3 sequence: CASSQESRLPYGYTF. As DNA, the CDR3 is TGTGCCAGCAGCCAAGAGTCCAGGTTACCCTATGGCTACACCTTC.

The CDR3 DNA reads TGTGCCAGCAGTTACTTAGGACAGGGGTCGGGGCCGGAGACCCAGTACTTC. Translated, it gives CASSYLGQGSGPETQYF. V is TRBV6-2 or TRBV6-3 and J is TRBJ2-5; the match to TRBD1 covers 9 bases. Trimming removed 1 base from V and 5 bases from J; junction bases left unmatched: 11. This CDR3 comprises 17 residues. Looked up from germline, CDR1 is MNHEY and CDR2 is SVGEGT.

CDR3 nucleotide sequence: TGTGCCAGTAGTATAGGCCCCGGGATCCAGCCCCAGCATTTT. Translating gives CASSIGPGIQPQHF. V and J are TRBV19 and TRBJ1-5; D is unresolved. Germline CDR1 and CDR2: LNHDA and SQIVND (reference sequence). The V and J ends lost 1 base and 7 bases respectively, with 11 bases between them. This CDR3 spans 14 amino acids.